One T cell receptor beta chain is described in this entry. Its target is unknown. Clones were read by immunoSEQ multiplex PCR, and TCRdb kept only the in-frame ones, dropping some. This table has about 330,000 clones, roughly 88% appearing once. Looked up from germline, CDR1 is SGHVS and CDR2 is FNYEAQ. The V segment lost 5 bases and the J segment 4 bases; nucleotides outside the gene matches: 6. There are 14 residues in the CDR3. These donors were members of the approximately 120-subject validation cohort, a group separate from the roughly 700-subject first cohort. This sample stems from a study of cytomegalovirus exposure and HLA in healthy donors. Overall study results and limits: Most TCR sequences were uncommon, yet certain public TCRs appeared in many donors. The classifier reportedly diagnosed cytomegalovirus status with high specificity and sensitivity. The authors enumerated over 150 TCR beta chains as linked to cytomegalovirus.

The sample was PBMCs. The chain employs TRBV7-6 and TRBJ1-2; 8 positions match TRBD1. The receptor was derived from a woman younger than 30 in good health and CMV-seronegative. CDR3 DNA sequence: TGTGCCAGCAGCACGGGACAGGCCCCCTATGGCTACACCTTC. Residues: CASSTGQAPYGYTF.